Reported below is one TCR beta chain. The antigen remains unidentified. The data were taken from a study of cytomegalovirus exposure and HLA in healthy donors. General observations from the study: CMV antigen specificity of three CMV-associated chains was confirmed in vitro.

Repertoires were generated with immunoSEQ multiplex PCR, while TCRdb's copy carries only in-frame clones and drops some. Among approximately 180,000 clones listed, roughly 89% were seen once. The CDR3 loop spans 13 amino acids. Germline V lookup: CDR1 GTSNPN, CDR2 SVGIG (reference sequence). V shed 2 bases and J shed 1 base, with 8 bases lying between them. Sequencing was done on a sample of PBMCs. The source of this sequence is a woman aged 25 to 39 in good health and CMV-seronegative. This chain connects TRBV30 to TRBJ1-2; possible D gene TRBD1, 6 bases. This chain's CDR3 is CAWSKQGNYGYTF. The CDR3 nucleotides read TGTGCCTGGAGTAAACAGGGTAACTATGGCTACACCTTC.